These T cell receptor beta chains were read from a single sample in a study of T cell changes during pregnancy in multiple sclerosis. Data came from immunoSEQ multiplex PCR; TCRdb stores just in-frame clones and leaves some out. Of some 110,000 clones in the sample, around 90% were seen once. Sequencing used peripheral blood, obtained after pregnancy. The receptors come from a female donor with multiple sclerosis, enrolled in a pregnancy study. The CDR3 runs from the conserved cysteine through the conserved F or W. Each record gives: D gene, CDR3 length, V gene, clone size, J gene, CDR3 DNA, CDR3 protein. The D gene is left open where the match is weak. A clone size is listed for some rows: how often the clone was seen (once, few, many), or a class if it is expanded.

TRBD2	16	TRBV9	once	TRBJ2-3	TGTGCCAGCAGCCGAGGGACTAGCGGGATCACAGATACGCAGTATTTT	CASSRGTSGITDTQYF
.	15	TRBV15	.	TRBJ2-3	TGTGCCACCAGCAGAGATCGAAGCCGCGCAGATACGCAGTATTTT	CATSRDRSRADTQYF
.	13	TRBV6-6	few	TRBJ1-2	TGTGCCAGCAGTTGGGAAGGGAGCTATGGCTACACCTTC	CASSWEGSYGYTF
.	15	TRBV7-9	.	TRBJ2-1	TGTGCCAGCAGCTTAGTGGGGGGGCCGAGGAATGAGCAGTTCTTC	CASSLVGGPRNEQFF
TRBD2	16	TRBV7-9	.	TRBJ2-2	TGTGCCAGCAGCGCCGCCGGGACTAGCGGAGCAGGGGAGCTGTTTTTT	CASSAAGTSGAGELFF
.	14	TRBV5-1	.	TRBJ2-1	TGCGCCAGCAGCTTGGACGTGACTACCAATGAGCAGTTCTTC	CASSLDVTTNEQFF
TRBD2	13	TRBV6-1	once	TRBJ2-7	TGTGCCAGCACCAGCGGGGGGGCCTACGAGCAGTACTTC	CASTSGGAYEQYF
TRBD2	17	TRBV9	.	TRBJ2-2	TGTGCCAGCAGCGTAGGGGGCGGGGGGGCTAACACCGGGGAGCTGTTTTTT	CASSVGGGGANTGELFF
TRBD2	16	TRBV4-2	.	TRBJ2-3	TGTGCCAGCAGCCAAGAGGGGCTAGCGGGAGCGGATACGCAGTATTTT	CASSQEGLAGADTQYF
TRBD1	16	TRBV10-3	.	TRBJ1-2	TGTGCCATCAGTGAGTTGGACAGGGGGCCTAACTATGGCTACACCTTC	CAISELDRGPNYGYTF
TRBD2	18	TRBV5-1	.	TRBJ2-1	TGCGCCAGCAGCTTGGCCGTTTTGGCTAGCGGGGGGGACAATGAGCAGTTCTTC	CASSLAVLASGGDNEQFF
.	13	TRBV19	once	TRBJ1-1	TGTGCCAGTAGCGAGACAGATAACACTGAAGCTTTCTTT	CASSETDNTEAFF
TRBD1	15	TRBV9	.	TRBJ1-4	TGTGCCAGCAGCCCCACCGGGACAGCTAATGAAAAACTGTTTTTT	CASSPTGTANEKLFF
TRBD1	15	TRBV4-1	.	TRBJ1-1	TGCGCCAGCAGCCAAGATTGGGACAGGGACACTGAAGCTTTCTTT	CASSQDWDRDTEAFF
.	11	TRBV30	.	TRBJ2-3	TGTGCCTGGAGTGAAGAAGCTGCGCAGTATTTT	CAWSEEAAQYF
TRBD2	16	TRBV7-8	.	TRBJ2-5	TGTGCCAGCAGCTTACCCCTAGCGGGAGGAGGGGAGACCCAGTACTTC	CASSLPLAGGGETQYF
.	14	TRBV27	.	TRBJ2-7	TGTGCCAGCAGCCCTCAAGGACAGCTCTACGAGCAGTACTTC	CASSPQGQLYEQYF
.	16	TRBV13	.	TRBJ2-7	TGTGCCAGCAGCTCCCTAGGGTCCCTCGGGGCCTACGAGCAGTACTTC	CASSSLGSLGAYEQYF
TRBD1	12	TRBV27	.	TRBJ1-2	TGTGCCAGCAGCCTGGACAGGAGGGGCTACACCTTC	CASSLDRRGYTF
.	12	TRBV18	once	TRBJ2-5	TGTGCCAGCTCACCTATATCAGAGACCCAGTACTTC	CASSPISETQYF
TRBD1	18	TRBV9	.	TRBJ2-3	TGTGCCAGCAGCCGGGACCTCAGGCCAGGGGGTTGGGGAGATACGCAGTATTTT	CASSRDLRPGGWGDTQYF
TRBD1	16	TRBV5-1	.	TRBJ2-3	TGCGCCAGCAGCTTGGAGGACAGGCCGCCCACAGATACGCAGTATTTT	CASSLEDRPPTDTQYF
TRBD1	17	TRBV9	.	TRBJ1-3	TGTGCCAGCAGCCCTACCACCGACAGGGTGGCTGGAAACACCATATATTTT	CASSPTTDRVAGNTIYF
TRBD2	14	TRBV9	.	TRBJ2-1	TGTGCCAGCAGCGGGACTAGCGGGGTGGATGAGCAGTTCTTC	CASSGTSGVDEQFF
TRBD1	19	TRBV28	.	TRBJ1-5	TGTGCCAGCAGTTTCCCCGGGACAGGGGGCCCTTTTCGCAATCAGCCCCAGCATTTT	CASSFPGTGGPFRNQPQHF
.	15	TRBV7-9	.	TRBJ1-5	TGTGCCAGCAGCAAAGGCGGGACCAGCAATCAGCCCCAGCATTTT	CASSKGGTSNQPQHF
TRBD1	13	TRBV9	.	TRBJ1-2	TGTGCCAGCAGCCGGGACAGGGGAATCGGCTACACCTTC	CASSRDRGIGYTF
TRBD1	18	TRBV27	.	TRBJ1-2	TGTGCCAGCAGTCGAATCGTGGGACAGGGACTTCCTAACTATGGCTACACCTTC	CASSRIVGQGLPNYGYTF
.	17	TRBV27	.	TRBJ2-5	TGTGTCACAGCACGGTTTTCCTCCCCGAGTTCTAAAGAGACCCAGTACTTC	CVTARFSSPSSKETQYF
.	14	TRBV15	.	TRBJ1-5	TGTGCCACCAGCAGAGATTATAGAGGTCAGCCCCAGCATTTT	CATSRDYRGQPQHF
.	16	TRBV7-9	.	TRBJ1-6	TGTGCCAGCAGCTATGACCGACAGCTCTATAATTCACCCCTCCACTTT	CASSYDRQLYNSPLHF
.	14	TRBV5-6	once	TRBJ2-7	TGTGCCAGCAGCTTGGACTGGGGCTCTGACGAGCAGTACTTC	CASSLDWGSDEQYF
.	18	TRBV14	.	TRBJ1-5	TGTGCCAGCAGCCGGTTATCGGCCCGACGGGGGTCCTGGCAGCCCCAGCATTTT	CASSRLSARRGSWQPQHF
.	13	TRBV6-6	.	TRBJ1-1	TGTGCCAGCAGCCCAGCGTTCCAAACTGAAGCTTTCTTT	CASSPAFQTEAFF
TRBD1	15	TRBV6-1	.	TRBJ2-7	TGTGCCAGCAGTGAGCTCCGGGACAGTCCCTACGAGCAGTACTTC	CASSELRDSPYEQYF